These T cell receptor beta chains were read from a single sample in a study of Graves' ophthalmopathy and Graves' hyperthyroidism. A single record per CDR3 protein comes from TCRdb applying MiXCR to the multiplex PCR reads. The data show approximately 210,000 distinct CDR3 sequences, with under 30% seen just once and 8.5% to 9.5% held by the top ten. Input material: peripheral blood. These receptors were collected from a man aged 45-65 years with Graves' ophthalmopathy. The CDR3 runs from the conserved cysteine through the conserved F or W. D genes are given only for firm matches. Clone size, where shown, is once, few, many, or a class for clones that have expanded.

D | J | length | size | V | DNA | CDR3
- | TRBJ2-7 | 16 | - | TRBV15 | TGTGCCACCAGCAGAGTCTTAGCGGCCAGCTCCTACGAGCAGTACTTC | CATSRVLAASSYEQYF
TRBD2 | TRBJ2-7 | 14 | many | TRBV29-1 | TGCAGCGTTGAACTGACTAGCGGGACGGGCGAGCAGTACTTC | CSVELTSGTGEQYF
- | TRBJ1-5 | 13 | many | TRBV6-1 | TGTGCCAGCAGTACAGGTTCCCAACAGCCCCGGCATTTT | CASSTGSQQPRHF
- | TRBJ1-2 | 14 | - | TRBV6-5 | TGTGCCAGCAGTTACGGTCCCGCAGGGCGAGGGTACACCTTC | CASSYGPAGRGYTF
- | TRBJ2-5 | 11 | many | TRBV29-1 | TGCAGCGTTGCCAGGGAGGAGACCCAGTACTTC | CSVAREETQYF
- | TRBJ1-1 | 16 | few | TRBV7-2 | TGTGCCAGCAGCTTAGCTCCCTCATTAATGAACACTGAAGCTTTCTTT | CASSLAPSLMNTEAFF
- | TRBJ1-5 | 14 | many | TRBV12-3/TRBV12-4 | TGTGCCAGCAGTTTGTCGGGAGCCCGGCAGCCCCAGCATTTT | CASSLSGARQPQHF
- | TRBJ1-2 | 16 | many | TRBV27 | TGTGCCAGCAGTACCATGAGGGGACCGCTGGCCTATGGCTACACCTTC | CASSTMRGPLAYGYTF
- | TRBJ2-7 | 14 | many | TRBV7-2 | TGTGCCAGCAGCCCGGGACCGTACTCCTACGAGCAGTACTTC | CASSPGPYSYEQYF
- | TRBJ2-5 | 13 | few | TRBV12-3/TRBV12-4 | TGTGCCAGCAGCGCCACTTTCCAAGAGACCCAGTACTTC | CASSATFQETQYF
- | TRBJ1-6 | 13 | - | TRBV20-1 | TGCAGCGCCGTGGATCCCTATAATTCACCCCTCCACTTT | CSAVDPYNSPLHF
- | TRBJ1-6 | 14 | few | TRBV6-5 | TGTGCCAGCAGTCATCGACAGAATAATTCACCCCTCCACTTT | CASSHRQNNSPLHF
- | TRBJ1-5 | 16 | many | TRBV19 | TGTGCCAGTAGTATAGGGGCAGGGAAATTTAATCAGCCCCAGCATTTT | CASSIGAGKFNQPQHF
- | TRBJ2-5 | 13 | many | TRBV7-3 | TGTGCCAGCAGCTTAACTCGTCAAGAGACCCAGTACTTC | CASSLTRQETQYF
- | TRBJ2-5 | 14 | - | TRBV12-3/TRBV12-4 | TGTGCCAGCAGTGTACGTCACAGTGAGGAGACCCAGTACTTC | CASSVRHSEETQYF